The clone carrying this T cell receptor beta chain was recorded at least ten times. No antigen is known for it. TCRdb analysed the 5' RACE reads with MiXCR anew, one entry per CDR3 protein. This sample carries about 800,000 distinct CDR3 sequences, 10% to 15% of them seen once, and the ten largest clones take more than 0.5%. V was clipped by 1 base and J by 8 bases; unmatched bases: 12. CDR3 length: 17 residues. Germline V CDR1 and CDR2: SGHDN, FVKESK. This entry belongs to a study of CD8 T cells in ankylosing spondylitis. Whole-study results and caveats: Seemingly characteristic of ankylosing spondylitis blood was a TCR beta motif consisting of under 10 highly homologous variants.

Sequencing was done on a sample of blood, either unsorted or a sorted T cell fraction (not recorded which). The source is a male donor with ankylosing spondylitis. The chain is built from TRBV14 and TRBJ2-1; 9 nucleotides match TRBD2. The DNA for the CDR3 is TGTGCCAGCAGCCAAGGTTGGAAGAGCGGGGGGTTATATGAGCAGTTCTTC. Protein: CASSQGWKSGGLYEQFF.